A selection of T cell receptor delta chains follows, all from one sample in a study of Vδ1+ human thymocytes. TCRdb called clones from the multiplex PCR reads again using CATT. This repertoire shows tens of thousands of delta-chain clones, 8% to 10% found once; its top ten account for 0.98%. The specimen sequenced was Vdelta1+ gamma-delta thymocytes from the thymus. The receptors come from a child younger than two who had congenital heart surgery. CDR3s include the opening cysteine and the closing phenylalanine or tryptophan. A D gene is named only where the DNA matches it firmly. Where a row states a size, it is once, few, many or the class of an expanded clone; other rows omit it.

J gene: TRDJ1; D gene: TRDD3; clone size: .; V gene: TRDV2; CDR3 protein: CACDTGLGDSRPYTDKLIF; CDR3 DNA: TGTGCCTGTGACACCGGACTGGGGGACTCCCGTCCTTACACCGATAAACTCATCTTT
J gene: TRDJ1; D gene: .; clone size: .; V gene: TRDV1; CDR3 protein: CALGERYLWSDKLIF; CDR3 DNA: TGTGCTCTTGGGGAACGGTACTTATGGTCCGATAAACTCATCTTT
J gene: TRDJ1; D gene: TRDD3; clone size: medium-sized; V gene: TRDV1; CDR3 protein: CALGEPTGAWGADKLIF; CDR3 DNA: TGTGCTCTTGGGGAACCTACTGGGGCGTGGGGGGCCGATAAACTCATCTTT
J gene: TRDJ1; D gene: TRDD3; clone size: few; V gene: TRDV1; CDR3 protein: CALELRPSYVELGDTMLIF; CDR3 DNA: TGTGCTCTTGAATTACGGCCTTCCTACGTGGAACTGGGGGATACGATGCTCATCTTT
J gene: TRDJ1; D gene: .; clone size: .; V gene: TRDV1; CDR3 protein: CALGKTEGSYPLAYWGETDKLIF; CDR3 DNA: TGTGCTCTTGGGAAAACTGAGGGATCGTACCCCCTGGCGTATTGGGGCGAAACCGATAAACTCATCTTT
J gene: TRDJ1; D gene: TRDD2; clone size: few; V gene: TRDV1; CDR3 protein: CALGEPSYEGDTDKLIF; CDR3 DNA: TGTGCTCTTGGGGAACCTTCCTACGAAGGGGATACCGATAAACTCATCTTT
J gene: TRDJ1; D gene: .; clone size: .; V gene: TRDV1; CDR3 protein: CALGELYTDKLIF; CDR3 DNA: TGTGCTCTTGGGGAACTATACACCGATAAACTCATCTTT
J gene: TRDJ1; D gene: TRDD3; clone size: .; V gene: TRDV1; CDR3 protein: CALGETGGASGKLIF; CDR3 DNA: TGTGCTCTTGGGGAAACTGGGGGAGCCTCCGGTAAACTCATCTTT
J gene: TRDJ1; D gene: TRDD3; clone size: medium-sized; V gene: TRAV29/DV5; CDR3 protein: CAASAKYKHVGGYTDKLIF; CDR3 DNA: TGTGCAGCAAGCGCAAAATATAAACACGTTGGGGGATACACCGATAAACTCATCTTT
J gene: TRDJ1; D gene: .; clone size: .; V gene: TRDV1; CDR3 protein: CALGELPSTHYVPGVIF; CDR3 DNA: TGTGCTCTTGGGGAACTACCTAGCACCCACTACGTCCCTGGGGTCATCTTT
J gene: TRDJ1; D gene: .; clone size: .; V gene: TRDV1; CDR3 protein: CALGELPPTNRGIKLIF; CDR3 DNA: TGTGCTCTTGGGGAACTGCCTCCTACTAACCGGGGGATTAAACTCATCTTT
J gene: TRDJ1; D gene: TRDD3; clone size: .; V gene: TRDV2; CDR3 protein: CACDLLGDDTDKLIF; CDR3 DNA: TGTGCCTGTGACCTACTGGGGGACGACACCGATAAACTCATCTTT
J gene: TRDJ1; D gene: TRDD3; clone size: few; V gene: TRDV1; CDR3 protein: CALGELVARAGGYEKLIF; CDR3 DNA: TGTGCTCTTGGGGAACTAGTCGCTCGAGCTGGGGGATACGAGAAACTCATCTTT
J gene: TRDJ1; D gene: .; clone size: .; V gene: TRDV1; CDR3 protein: CALGELGPHVGVYTDKLIF; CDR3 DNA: TGTGCTCTTGGGGAGTTGGGCCCTCACGTGGGGGTCTACACCGATAAACTCATCTTT
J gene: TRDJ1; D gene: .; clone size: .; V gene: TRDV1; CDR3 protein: CALGESDPLPGGYTDKLIF; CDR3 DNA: TGTGCTCTTGGGGAATCAGACCCCCTTCCCGGGGGATACACCGATAAACTCATCTTT
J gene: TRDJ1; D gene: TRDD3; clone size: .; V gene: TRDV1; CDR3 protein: CALGERGGGTGGYARGWTDKLIF; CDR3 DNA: TGTGCTCTTGGGGAAAGGGGTGGAGGTACTGGGGGATACGCCCGGGGATGGACCGATAAACTCATCTTT
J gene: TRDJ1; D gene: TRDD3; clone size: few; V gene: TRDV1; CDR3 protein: CALGEITGGYTDKLIF; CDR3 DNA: TGTGCTCTTGGGGAAATAACTGGGGGATACACCGATAAACTCATCTTT
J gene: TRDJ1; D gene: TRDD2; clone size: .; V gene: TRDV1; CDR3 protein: CALGEPPSYGDKLIF; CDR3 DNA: TGTGCTCTTGGGGAACCCCCTTCCTACGGGGATAAACTCATCTTT
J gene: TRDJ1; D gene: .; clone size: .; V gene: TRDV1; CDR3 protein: CALGEFLPSVYTDKLIF; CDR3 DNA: TGTGCTCTTGGGGAATTCCTCCCCTCCGTTTACACCGATAAACTCATCTTT
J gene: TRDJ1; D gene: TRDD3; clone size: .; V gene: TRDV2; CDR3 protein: CACDWGIRFYKLIF; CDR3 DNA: TGTGCCTGTGACTGGGGGATACGGTTTTACAAACTCATCTTT
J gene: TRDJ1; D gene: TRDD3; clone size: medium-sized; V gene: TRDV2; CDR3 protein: CACLPNWGIRGYTDKLIF; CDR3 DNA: TGTGCCTGTCTCCCTAACTGGGGGATACGGGGGTACACCGATAAACTCATCTTT
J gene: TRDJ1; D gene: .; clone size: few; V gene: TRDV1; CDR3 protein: CALGELLGYRTGFRETDKLIF; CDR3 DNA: TGTGCTCTTGGGGAACTCCTTGGCTACCGTACTGGGTTCCGGGAGACCGATAAACTCATCTTT
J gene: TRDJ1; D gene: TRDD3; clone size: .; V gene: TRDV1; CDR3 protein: CALGATALPRRLGVPYTDKLIF; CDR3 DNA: TGTGCTCTTGGGGCCACAGCCTTGCCTAGGAGGCTGGGGGTCCCGTACACCGATAAACTCATCTTT
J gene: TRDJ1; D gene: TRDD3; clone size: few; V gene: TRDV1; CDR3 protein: CALGEGGLCPTRTGGYTDKLIF; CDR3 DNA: TGTGCTCTTGGGGAAGGGGGCCTATGTCCTACAAGAACTGGGGGGTACACCGATAAACTCATCTTT
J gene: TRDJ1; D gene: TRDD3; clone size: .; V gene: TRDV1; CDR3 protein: CALGERHLGDTNTDKLIF; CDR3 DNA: TGTGCTCTTGGGGAACGGCACTTGGGGGATACGAACACCGATAAACTCATCTTT
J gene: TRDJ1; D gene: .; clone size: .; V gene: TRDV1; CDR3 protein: CALGELPIARGLTVLIF; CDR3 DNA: TGTGCTCTTGGGGAACTGCCTATAGCGAGAGGGCTAACGGTACTCATCTTT
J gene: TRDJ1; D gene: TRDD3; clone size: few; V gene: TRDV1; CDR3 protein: CALGDEFLLLGDTRGYTDKLIF; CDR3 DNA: TGTGCTCTTGGGGATGAGTTCCTCTTACTGGGGGATACGCGGGGGTACACCGATAAACTCATCTTT
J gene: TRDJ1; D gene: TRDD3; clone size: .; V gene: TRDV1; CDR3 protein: CALGATPTPYWGIVSTDKLIF; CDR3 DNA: TGTGCTCTTGGCGCCACCCCCACCCCGTACTGGGGGATAGTTAGCACCGATAAACTCATCTTT
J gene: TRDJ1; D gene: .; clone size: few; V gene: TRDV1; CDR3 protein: CALGGLVPSRDKLIF; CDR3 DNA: TGTGCTCTAGGGGGCCTCGTCCCCAGTCGGGATAAACTCATCTTT
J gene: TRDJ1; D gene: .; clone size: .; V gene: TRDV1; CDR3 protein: CALGGPGSPYSPDKLIF; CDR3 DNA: TGTGCTCTTGGGGGACCTGGGTCCCCGTATTCGCCCGATAAACTCATCTTT
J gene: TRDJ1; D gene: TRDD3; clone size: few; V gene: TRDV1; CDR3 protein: CALGEHWGSTDKLIF; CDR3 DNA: TGTGCTCTTGGGGAACACTGGGGGTCTACCGACAAACTCATCTTT
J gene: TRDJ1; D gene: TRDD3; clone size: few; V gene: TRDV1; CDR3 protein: CALGEWGYLGIRYTDKLIF; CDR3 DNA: TGTGCTCTTGGGGAATGGGGCTACCTGGGGATACGGTACACCGATAAACTCATCTTT
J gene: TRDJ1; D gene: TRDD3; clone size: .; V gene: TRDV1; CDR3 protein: CALGELKYWGMTGTDKLIF; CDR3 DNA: TGTGCTCTTGGGGAACTAAAATACTGGGGGATGACCGGTACCGATAAACTCATCTTT
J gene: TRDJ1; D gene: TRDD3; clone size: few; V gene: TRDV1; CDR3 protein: CALGEPKTPSWGILDDKLIF; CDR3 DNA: TGTGCTCTTGGGGAACCCAAAACACCTTCCTGGGGGATTCTGGACGATAAACTCATCTTT
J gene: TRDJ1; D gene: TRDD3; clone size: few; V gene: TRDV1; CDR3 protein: CALGAPSTIRGDTGKLIF; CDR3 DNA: TGTGCTCTTGGGGCTCCGTCCACGATAAGAGGGGATACGGGTAAACTCATCTTT
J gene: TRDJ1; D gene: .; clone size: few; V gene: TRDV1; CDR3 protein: CALGENLVPIKLIF; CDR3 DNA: TGTGCTCTTGGGGAAAATCTCGTCCCGATCAAACTCATCTTT
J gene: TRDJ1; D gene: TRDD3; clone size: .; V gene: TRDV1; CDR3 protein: CALGERPSQLGDSITDKLIF; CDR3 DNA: TGTGCTCTTGGGGAACGCCCTTCACAACTGGGGGATAGCATCACCGATAAACTCATCTTT
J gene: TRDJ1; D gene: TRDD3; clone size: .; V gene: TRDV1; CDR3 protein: CALGESGLSPFIEYWGIRPYTDKLIF; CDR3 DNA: TGTGCTCTTGGGGAATCTGGGCTCTCGCCTTTCATAGAATACTGGGGGATACGCCCGTACACCGATAAACTCATCTTT
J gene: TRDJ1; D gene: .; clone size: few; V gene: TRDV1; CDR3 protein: CALGERPRFGAPWGRTDKLIF; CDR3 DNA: TGTGCTCTTGGGGAACGGCCAAGATTTGGGGCCCCCTGGGGTAGGACCGATAAACTCATCTTT
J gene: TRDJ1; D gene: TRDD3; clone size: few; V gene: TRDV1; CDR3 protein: CALGDLTGGFADKLIF; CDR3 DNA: TGTGCTCTTGGGGATCTTACTGGGGGATTCGCCGATAAACTCATCTTT
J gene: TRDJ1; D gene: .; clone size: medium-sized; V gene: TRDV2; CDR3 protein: CACDTDLGPQEATDKLIF; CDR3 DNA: TGTGCCTGTGACACCGATCTTGGTCCCCAGGAAGCCACCGATAAACTCATCTTT